A single sample gave rise to the 19 T cell receptor beta chains below, sequenced in a study of CD4 and CD8 cells across lung adenocarcinoma regions. TCRdb reanalysed the PCR reads using MiXCR and keeps one entry per CDR3 protein. This table holds some 16,000 distinct CDR3 sequences, approximately 50% found once. Sequenced input: CD8+ T cells from the center of a lung tumor. The receptors were gathered from a female donor with lung adenocarcinoma. The CD4 and CD8 labels of this study may be unreliable.

In this sample, this clonotype turned up many times. The rearrangement uses TRBV5-1 and TRBJ1-1; 11 nucleotides line up with TRBD1. The length of the CDR3 is 13 residues. V lost 0 bases and J lost 10; bases outside the gene matches: 2. Germline V gene data show CDR1 as SGHRS and CDR2 as YFSETQ. The CDR3: CASSLGDRGSAFF. The CDR3 DNA follows: TGCGCCAGCAGCTTGGGGGACAGGGGGTCAGCTTTCTTT.

This clonotype showed up many times. The rearrangement uses TRBV6-5 and TRBJ1-1; a possible D gene is TRBD1 (5 bases). The CDR3 is made up of 12 amino acids. Per germline, CDR1 MNHEY and CDR2 SVGAGI. V lost 6 bases, J lost 7 bases, and 12 bases lay in between. This chain's CDR3 is CASRPPQGEAFF. CDR3 in DNA: TGTGCCAGCAGGCCGCCCCAGGGTGAAGCTTTCTTT.

There are many counts of this clonotype. This sequence joins TRBV24-1 and TRBJ2-1; D uncertain. V was trimmed by 4 bases and J by 8 bases, leaving 11 bases between them. The germline V gene has CDR1 KGHDR and CDR2 SFDVKD. The CDR3 is 13 residues long. In DNA, the CDR3 is TGTGCCACCAGTGACTCCGACTTCTATGAGCAGTTCTTC. This translates into CATSDSDFYEQFF.

The chain combines TRBV5-1 with TRBJ1-1, with D possibly being TRBD1 (6 bases). The V gene's germline CDR1 is SGHRS and CDR2 YFSETQ. Trimming stripped 1 base from V and 0 bases from J, with 10 bases between. This CDR3 comprises 15 residues. CDR3 protein: CASSLQGNMNTEAFF. In DNA form, the CDR3 reads TGCGCCAGCAGCTTGCAGGGGAATATGAACACTGAAGCTTTCTTT.

This chain joins TRBV6-1 and TRBJ1-2; the D gene is possibly TRBD1 (5 bases). Deletions cut 6 bases from V and 8 bases from J, with 10 bases between. The germline V gene encodes CDR1 MNHNS and CDR2 SASEGT. CDR3 length equals 11 residues. The CDR3 DNA sequence: TGTGCCAGCAGGATGGGGGGAGGCTACACCTTC. Its protein product is CASRMGGGYTF.

The chain carries TRBV4-1 and TRBJ2-4; D is perhaps TRBD1 or TRBD2 (6 bases each). Germline V CDR1 and CDR2: MGHRA, YSYEKL. The CDR3 has 15 amino acids. The V and J ends lost 4 bases and 13 bases respectively, with 23 bases between them. The CDR3: CASSPGASAKDTQYF. The CDR3 DNA reads as TGCGCCAGCAGCCCGGGGGCGAGCGCCAAAGATACGCAGTACTTC.

The J gene is TRBJ2-2, the V gene TRBV6-1; 11 bases match TRBD2. Trimming at V came to 6 bases and at J to 4 bases, leaving 4 bases not matched to a gene. The germline gives CDR1 MNHNS, CDR2 SASEGT. The CDR3 covers 15 residues. This CDR3 reads CASRSSGRSTGELFF. CDR3 nucleotides: TGTGCCAGCAGGTCTAGCGGGAGGTCCACCGGGGAGCTGTTTTTT.

The chain employs TRBV6-5 and TRBJ2-1; D is perhaps TRBD2 (6 bases). Per the germline V gene, CDR1 is MNHEY and CDR2 is SVGAGI. The CDR3 contains 14 residues. V was trimmed by 3 bases and J by 10 bases, leaving 16 bases between them. CDR3 nucleotide sequence: TGTGCCAGCAGTTATAAGGTTGCGGGATGGGAGCAGTTCTTC. This translates into CASSYKVAGWEQFF.

The CDR3 DNA is TGTGCCACCCGCGACAGCCGCCGAGAGACCCAGTACTTC. Translation gives CATRDSRRETQYF. The rearrangement joins TRBV24-1 to TRBJ2-5; D is perhaps TRBD1 (5 bases). Trimming took off 9 bases at V and 4 bases at J, with 14 bases between the two ends. The CDR3 totals 13 residues. Germline CDR1 KGHDR, CDR2 SFDVKD.

The V call is TRBV6-1, the J call TRBJ2-3, with TRBD2 identical over 10 bases. V trimming: 5 bases; J trimming: 4 bases; junction bases outside the gene matches: 6. The CDR3 is made up of 15 amino acids. Germline V gene sequence: CDR1 MNHNS, CDR2 SASEGT. In DNA form, the CDR3 reads TGTGCCAGCAGTAGACTAGCGGGTTCTTCAGATACGCAGTATTTT. It yields the protein CASSRLAGSSDTQYF.

This sequence joins TRBV7-2 and TRBJ2-5, with TRBD1 identical over 8 bases. Looked up from germline, CDR1 is SGHTA and CDR2 is FQGNSA. V shed 4 bases, J shed 11 bases, and the junction held 12 bases outside the gene matches. CDR3 length equals 14 residues. CDR3 DNA: TGTGCCAGCAGCTCCGGGACAGGTCCAGAGGCGCAGTACTTC. Translating gives CASSSGTGPEAQYF.

J is TRBJ2-4 and V is TRBV11-2; 12 nucleotides align to TRBD1. The tail of the sequence fits TRBJ2-3 better, so the J call may be wrong. Germline V CDR1 and CDR2: SGHAT, FQNNGV. The CDR3 spans 15 residues. For the CDR3, the DNA is TGTGCCAGCAGAACCGGGACAGGGGGCGCAGATACGCAGTATTTT. Protein product: CASRTGTGGADTQYF.

The rearrangement uses TRBV10-3 and TRBJ2-5; tentative D call: TRBD2 (6 bases). V lost 11 bases to trimming and J lost 11 bases, with 36 bases between them. The length of the CDR3 is 17 residues. Germline values: CDR1 ENHRY, CDR2 SYGVKD. The CDR3 sequence: CAFCEVLAGRHQGSQYF. As DNA, the CDR3 is TGTGCCTTCTGTGAGGTACTCGCGGGGCGTCACCAAGGGTCTCAGTACTTC.

The chain recombines TRBV4-1 with TRBJ1-3, with D unresolved. This CDR3 is 18 amino acids long. The V end lost 0 bases, the J end lost 0 bases, and 15 bases lay between the germline ends. Germline V lookup: CDR1 MGHRA, CDR2 YSYEKL. The CDR3 loop is CASSQERTLAASGNTIYF. The CDR3 DNA reads TGCGCCAGCAGCCAAGAACGAACTTTAGCCGCCTCTGGAAACACCATATATTTT.

The V call is TRBV6-1, the J call TRBJ2-1; D is possibly TRBD2 (5 bases). TRBJ2-5 explains the end of the DNA better; the J call may be wrong. The CDR3 is made up of 13 amino acids. Germline CDR1 is MNHNS and CDR2 is SASEGT. CDR3 in DNA: TGTGCCAGCAGTCGGGGATGGTGGGAGACCCAGTACTTC. Amino acids: CASSRGWWETQYF.

This chain connects TRBV10-1 to TRBJ2-1; tentative D call: TRBD1 (7 bases). The J call may be in error: the DNA end matches TRBJ2-7 better. CDR1 is WNHNN, CDR2 SYGVQD, per germline (reference sequence). This CDR3 has 14 amino acids. The CDR3 region has the DNA TGCGCCAGCAGTCGCGGGACAGCAACCTACGAGCAGTACTTC. Its protein is CASSRGTATYEQYF.

Judged by abundance, this clonotype is medium-sized. The gene calls are TRBV10-2 and TRBJ2-3; TRBD2 matches at 9 bases. The CDR3 loop spans 15 amino acids. The V and J ends lost 6 bases and 0 bases, in that order; junction bases with no gene match: 4. In germline, CDR1 is WSHSY, CDR2 SAAADI. The DNA for the CDR3 is TGCGCCAGCAGAGATCTAGCGGGGAGCACAGATACGCAGTATTTT. Its protein is CASRDLAGSTDTQYF.

The genes are TRBV6-1 and TRBJ2-4; weak D call: TRBD1 (5 bases). V was trimmed by 1 base and J by 11 bases, leaving 24 bases between them. This CDR3 region has 17 residues. Germline values: CDR1 MNHNS, CDR2 SASEGT. For the CDR3, the DNA is TGTGCCAGCAGTGAAGTACTGCCAGGGCCAGACGAAGAGTTTCAGTACTTC. Encoded protein: CASSEVLPGPDEEFQYF.

This clonotype is medium-sized within its sample. V usage is TRBV6-1 and J usage is TRBJ2-1; 10 nucleotides align to TRBD2. The V segment lost 8 bases and the J segment 8 bases; nucleotides outside the gene matches: 6. The CDR3 contains 13 residues. CDR1 MNHNS and CDR2 SASEGT come from the germline V gene. For the CDR3, the DNA is TGTGCCAGCTTTTCTAGCGGGGGATATGAGCAGTTCTTC. Its protein product is CASFSSGGYEQFF.